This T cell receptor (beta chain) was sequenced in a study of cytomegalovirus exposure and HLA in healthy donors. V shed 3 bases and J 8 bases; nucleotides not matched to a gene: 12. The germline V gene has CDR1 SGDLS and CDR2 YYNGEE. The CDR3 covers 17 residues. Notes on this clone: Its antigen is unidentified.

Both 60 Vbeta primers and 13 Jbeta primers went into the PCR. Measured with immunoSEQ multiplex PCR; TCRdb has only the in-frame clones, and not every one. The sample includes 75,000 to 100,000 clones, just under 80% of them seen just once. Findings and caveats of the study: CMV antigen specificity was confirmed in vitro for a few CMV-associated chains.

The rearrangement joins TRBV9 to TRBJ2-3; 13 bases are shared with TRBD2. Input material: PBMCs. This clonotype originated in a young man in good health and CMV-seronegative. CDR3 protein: CASSGGGLAGASGTQYF. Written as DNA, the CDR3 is TGTGCCAGCAGCGGGGGAGGACTAGCGGGGGCCTCAGGTACGCAGTATTTT.